Only a few counts were recorded for the clone carrying this TCR beta chain. What it binds is unknown. TCRdb analysed the reads with MiXCR anew, one entry per CDR3 protein. The sample lists 550,000 to 850,000 distinct CDR3 sequences, about 30% seen once, with 15% to 20% in the top ten. The data derive from a study of T cell repertoires in cytomegalovirus infection. On the study more broadly: Public TCR beta signature analysis indicated the presence of both CMV infection and matching HLA type.

General study points: The response measured ex vivo was dominated by TCR beta clonotypes (HLA-C-restricted and CMV-specific).

Sequenced here: cultured PBMCs, sampled from culture after CMV antigen stimulation. The receptor's source is a human donor in good health (CMV status not recorded). Some clones in this sample may be carry-over from other donors' samples.

This CDR3 reads CASSARQGPNSPLHF. CDR3 coding DNA: TGTGCCAGCAGCGCCCGACAGGGACCTAATTCACCCCTCCACTTT. The chain is built from TRBV7-2 and TRBJ1-6; 7 bases agree with TRBD1. The length of the CDR3 is 15 residues. The V and J ends lost 5 bases and 6 bases, in that order; junction bases with no gene match: 7. Germline V gene sequence: CDR1 SGHTA, CDR2 FQGNSA.